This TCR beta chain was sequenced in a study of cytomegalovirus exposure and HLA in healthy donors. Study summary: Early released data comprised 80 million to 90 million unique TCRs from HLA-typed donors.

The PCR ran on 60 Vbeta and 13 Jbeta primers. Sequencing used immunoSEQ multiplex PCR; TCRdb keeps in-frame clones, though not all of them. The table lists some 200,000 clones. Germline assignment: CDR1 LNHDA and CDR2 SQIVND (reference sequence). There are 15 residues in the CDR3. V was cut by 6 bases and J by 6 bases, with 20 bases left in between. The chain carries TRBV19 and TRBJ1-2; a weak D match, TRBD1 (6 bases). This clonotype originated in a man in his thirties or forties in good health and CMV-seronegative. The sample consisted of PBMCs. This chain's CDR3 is CASRNFGEGENGYTF. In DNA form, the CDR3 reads TGTGCCAGTAGGAACTTTGGCGAGGGGGAGAATGGCTACACCTTC.